One sample yielded the 8 T cell receptor beta chains listed below, sequenced in a study of blood T cell repertoires in COVID-19 (dated by TCRdb to 2018 to 2020). Libraries were made using the immunoSEQ multiplex PCR assay. Imported from immuneACCESS, the table was reduced by TCRdb to in-frame sequences with V and J called. These copies leave out some clones; in studies compared against another copy, an unresolved V gene accounts for under half, and the cause of the remainder is not known. The sample contains fewer than 250,000 clones, 70% to 90% of them found a single time. Of the sample, 0.85% to 0.95% is held by the ten largest clones. The sequencing input was PBMCs or T cells enriched from blood (not recorded which). These receptors originate from a man aged 50-60 years who had been exposed to COVID-19.

The V and J genes are TRBV28 and TRBJ1-4, with 7 nucleotides matching TRBD1. The CDR3 contains 15 residues. Looked up from germline, CDR1 is MDHEN and CDR2 is SYDVKM. J was trimmed by 5 bases and V by 2 bases; bases with no gene match: 5. The CDR3 DNA sequence: TGTGCCAGCAGTTTAACGGGACAGTGGAATGAAAAACTGTTTTTT. Amino acids: CASSLTGQWNEKLFF.

The chain links TRBV27 to TRBJ1-2, with D perhaps matching TRBD1 (5 bases). Germline CDR1 and CDR2: MNHEY and SMNVEV (reference sequence). The CDR3 is 15 amino acids. Trimming pared 2 bases from V and 0 bases from J, leaving 10 bases between. CDR3: CASSLKEGPNYGYTF. Written as DNA, the CDR3 is TGTGCCAGCAGTTTAAAGGAGGGGCCTAACTATGGCTACACCTTC.

The chain carries TRBV29-1 and TRBJ1-4; 10 positions match TRBD1. V lost 8 bases to trimming and J lost 5 bases; unmatched junction nucleotides: 11. Germline V gene sequence: CDR1 SQVTM, CDR2 ANQGSEA. This CDR3 is 15 amino acids long. The CDR3 nucleotides read TGCAGCTTTTTTCATCCGGGACAGGGGAATGAAAAACTGTTTTTT. As protein: CSFFHPGQGNEKLFF.

The CDR3 here is CATSITGTSGRNEQFF. Written as DNA, the CDR3 is TGTGCCACCAGCATTACCGGGACTAGCGGGAGAAATGAGCAGTTCTTC. The chain employs TRBV15 and TRBJ2-1; 14 nucleotides agree with TRBD2. CDR1 LNHNV and CDR2 YYDKDF come from the germline V gene (reference sequence). The CDR3 contains 16 residues. The V and J ends lost 4 bases and 7 bases, in that order; junction bases with no gene match: 6.

The V gene is TRBV4-1, the J gene TRBJ1-5, with D perhaps matching TRBD1 (6 bases). This CDR3 has 19 amino acids. With 2 bases removed from V and 2 bases from J, the gap between germline ends came to 22 bases. CDR1 is MGHRA and CDR2 is YSYEKL in the germline V gene. CDR3 coding DNA: TGCGCCAGCAGCCAAAGGCCGGACAGATCGTTTGGGGGCAATCAGCCCCAGCATTTT. Translating gives CASSQRPDRSFGGNQPQHF.

The J gene is TRBJ1-3, the V gene TRBV28, with D tentatively TRBD1 (6 bases). Trimming removed 5 bases at V and 0 bases at J, with 11 bases between. Germline V CDR1 and CDR2: MDHEN, SYDVKM. The CDR3 has 15 amino acids. The CDR3 is CASSPTGSSGNTIYF. In nucleotides, the CDR3 is TGTGCCAGCAGTCCTACAGGGAGCTCTGGAAACACCATATATTTT.

The chain uses TRBV9 and TRBJ2-5, with TRBD2 matching 13 bases. The CDR3 runs to 15 residues. Germline CDR1 SGDLS, CDR2 YYNGEE. Trimming at V came to 6 bases and at J to 2 bases, leaving 4 bases not matched to a gene. The CDR3 DNA reads TGTGCCAGCATCTTGGGACTAGCGGGACAAGAGACCCAGTACTTC. It translates to CASILGLAGQETQYF.

The rearrangement uses TRBV11-2 and TRBJ2-3; TRBD1 aligns across 8 bases. The CDR3 runs 13 residues. CDR1 and CDR2 from the germline V gene are SGHAT and FQNNGV. Germline trimming cut 5 bases from V and 4 bases from J; bases unmatched to any gene: 2. This CDR3 reads CASSPGGADTQYF. The CDR3 DNA sequence: TGTGCCAGCAGCCCAGGGGGCGCAGATACGCAGTATTTT. The variable domain in full, with the rest retrieved from reference TRBV11-2 and TRBJ2-3, is EAGVAQSPRYKIIEKRQSVAFWCNPISGHATLYWYQQILGQGPKLLIQFQNNGVVDDSQLPKDRFSAERLKGVDSTLKIQPAKLEDSAVYLCASSPGGADTQYFGPGTRLTVL.